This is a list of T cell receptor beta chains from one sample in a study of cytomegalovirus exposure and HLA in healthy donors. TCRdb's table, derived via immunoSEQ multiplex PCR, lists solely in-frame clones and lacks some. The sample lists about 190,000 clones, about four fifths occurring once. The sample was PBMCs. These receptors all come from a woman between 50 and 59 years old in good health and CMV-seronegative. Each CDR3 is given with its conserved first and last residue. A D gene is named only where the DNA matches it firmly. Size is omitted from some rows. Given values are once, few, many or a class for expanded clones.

cdr3_aa: CASSPTTGSQETQYF; cdr3_nt: TGTGCCAGCAGCCCGACCACGGGGTCCCAAGAGACCCAGTACTTC; clone_size: NA; j_call: TRBJ2-5; d_call: NA; v_call: TRBV7-2
cdr3_aa: CASSESRYGYTF; cdr3_nt: TGTGCCAGCAGTGAATCTCGCTATGGCTACACCTTC; clone_size: NA; j_call: TRBJ1-2; d_call: NA; v_call: TRBV25-1
cdr3_aa: CASSSGTSGYNEQFF; cdr3_nt: TGTGCCAGCAGCTCCGGGACTAGCGGCTACAATGAGCAGTTCTTC; clone_size: NA; j_call: TRBJ2-1; d_call: TRBD2; v_call: TRBV5-4
cdr3_aa: CASSPERGRGDTEAFF; cdr3_nt: TGTGCCAGCTCACCTGAAAGGGGGCGCGGGGACACTGAAGCTTTCTTT; clone_size: NA; j_call: TRBJ1-1; d_call: TRBD1; v_call: TRBV18
cdr3_aa: CASSVQLNTGELFF; cdr3_nt: TGTGCCAGCAGTGTACAGCTGAACACCGGGGAGCTGTTTTTT; clone_size: NA; j_call: TRBJ2-2; d_call: NA; v_call: TRBV6-4
cdr3_aa: CASSRGQNYGYTF; cdr3_nt: TGTGCCAGCAGCCGAGGACAGAACTATGGCTACACCTTC; clone_size: NA; j_call: TRBJ1-2; d_call: NA; v_call: TRBV7-8
cdr3_aa: CASSSPTGGAGNSPLHF; cdr3_nt: TGTGCCAGCAGCTCTCCGACAGGGGGCGCGGGCAATTCACCCCTCCACTTT; clone_size: NA; j_call: TRBJ1-6; d_call: TRBD1; v_call: TRBV7-8
cdr3_aa: CASSGAFRNTIYF; cdr3_nt: TGTGCCAGCAGTGGGGCGTTTCGAAACACCATATATTTT; clone_size: NA; j_call: TRBJ1-3; d_call: NA; v_call: TRBV6-4
cdr3_aa: CASSSSGGPYNEQFF; cdr3_nt: TGTGCCAGCAGCTCGAGCGGGGGGCCCTACAATGAGCAGTTCTTC; clone_size: NA; j_call: TRBJ2-1; d_call: TRBD2; v_call: TRBV5-4
cdr3_aa: CASSVAGGGYGYTF; cdr3_nt: TGTGCCAGCAGCGTAGCAGGGGGTGGCTATGGCTACACCTTC; clone_size: NA; j_call: TRBJ1-2; d_call: TRBD1; v_call: TRBV9
cdr3_aa: CASSAGGSQGLEKLFF; cdr3_nt: TGTGCCAGCAGCGCGGGGGGGAGTCAAGGTTTGGAAAAACTGTTTTTT; clone_size: NA; j_call: TRBJ1-4; d_call: NA; v_call: TRBV5-4
cdr3_aa: CASSRAGGGGSYNEQFF; cdr3_nt: TGTGCCAGCAGCCGAGCGGGGGGCGGGGGGTCTTACAATGAGCAGTTCTTC; clone_size: NA; j_call: TRBJ2-1; d_call: TRBD2; v_call: TRBV7-2
cdr3_aa: CASSLLYEQYF; cdr3_nt: TGTGCCAGCTCACTCCTCTACGAGCAGTACTTC; clone_size: NA; j_call: TRBJ2-7; d_call: NA; v_call: TRBV18
cdr3_aa: CSVVRVSSLEAFF; cdr3_nt: TGCAGCGTCGTCAGGGTGAGTTCGCTTGAAGCTTTCTTT; clone_size: NA; j_call: TRBJ1-1; d_call: NA; v_call: TRBV29-1
cdr3_aa: CASSPDGQGFTDTQYF; cdr3_nt: TGCGCCAGCAGCCCGGACGGACAGGGCTTCACAGATACGCAGTATTTT; clone_size: once; j_call: TRBJ2-3; d_call: TRBD1; v_call: TRBV5-1
cdr3_aa: CASSELAANQETQYF; cdr3_nt: TGCGCCAGCAGTGAACTCGCGGCTAATCAAGAGACCCAGTACTTC; clone_size: once; j_call: TRBJ2-5; d_call: NA; v_call: TRBV10-2
cdr3_aa: CASSLTGGTDTQYF; cdr3_nt: TGTGCCAGCAGCTTAACGGGAGGGACAGATACGCAGTATTTT; clone_size: NA; j_call: TRBJ2-3; d_call: TRBD2; v_call: TRBV7-8
cdr3_aa: CASSFNRGQGNQPQHF; cdr3_nt: TGTGCCAGTAGTTTCAACAGGGGGCAAGGCAATCAGCCCCAGCATTTT; clone_size: NA; j_call: TRBJ1-5; d_call: TRBD1; v_call: TRBV19
cdr3_aa: CASSGTGPRTDTQYF; cdr3_nt: TGTGCCAGCAGTGGAACAGGTCCACGCACAGATACGCAGTATTTT; clone_size: NA; j_call: TRBJ2-3; d_call: NA; v_call: TRBV6-1
cdr3_aa: CASSLSGGSRHEQFF; cdr3_nt: TGTGCCAGCAGCCTTAGCGGGGGCTCCCGCCATGAGCAGTTCTTC; clone_size: NA; j_call: TRBJ2-1; d_call: TRBD2; v_call: TRBV7-3
cdr3_aa: CASSLGVESSYNEQFF; cdr3_nt: TGCGCCAGCAGCTTGGGAGTGGAGAGCTCCTACAATGAGCAGTTCTTC; clone_size: NA; j_call: TRBJ2-1; d_call: NA; v_call: TRBV5-1
cdr3_aa: CASSRLDGLSNTEAFF; cdr3_nt: TGTGCTAGCAGCCGCCTCGACGGACTGAGTAACACTGAAGCTTTCTTT; clone_size: few; j_call: TRBJ1-1; d_call: NA; v_call: TRBV7-7
cdr3_aa: CASSLTGDPSNEQFF; cdr3_nt: TGTGCCAGCAGCTTGACAGGTGACCCATCCAATGAGCAGTTCTTC; clone_size: NA; j_call: TRBJ2-1; d_call: NA; v_call: TRBV7-3
cdr3_aa: CASSPGGGDEQFF; cdr3_nt: TGTGCCAGCAGCCCGGGAGGGGGCGATGAGCAGTTCTTC; clone_size: NA; j_call: TRBJ2-1; d_call: NA; v_call: TRBV6-5
cdr3_aa: CSVRGENEKLFF; cdr3_nt: TGCAGCGTTCGCGGGGAAAATGAAAAACTGTTTTTT; clone_size: NA; j_call: TRBJ1-4; d_call: NA; v_call: TRBV29-1
cdr3_aa: CASSPGTTLSTDTQYF; cdr3_nt: TGTGCCAGCAGCCCAGGGACTACCCTTAGCACAGATACGCAGTATTTT; clone_size: NA; j_call: TRBJ2-3; d_call: TRBD2; v_call: TRBV5-5
cdr3_aa: CASSLPSGGDRFQETQYF; cdr3_nt: TGTGCCAGCAGCTTACCTAGCGGGGGGGACCGCTTCCAAGAGACCCAGTACTTC; clone_size: NA; j_call: TRBJ2-5; d_call: TRBD2; v_call: TRBV7-2
cdr3_aa: CASTVRAGPNTGELFF; cdr3_nt: TGCGCCAGCACAGTGAGGGCAGGCCCGAACACCGGGGAGCTGTTTTTT; clone_size: NA; j_call: TRBJ2-2; d_call: NA; v_call: TRBV5-1
cdr3_aa: CSVGERNGSPQHF; cdr3_nt: TGCAGCGTTGGGGAGCGGAACGGATCGCCCCAGCATTTT; clone_size: NA; j_call: TRBJ1-5; d_call: NA; v_call: TRBV29-1
cdr3_aa: CASSLRENTEAFF; cdr3_nt: TGTGCCAGCAGCTTGCGAGAGAACACTGAAGCTTTCTTT; clone_size: NA; j_call: TRBJ1-1; d_call: NA; v_call: TRBV5-4
cdr3_aa: CASSEDAGGHDEQFF; cdr3_nt: TGTGCCAGCAGTGAAGATGCGGGGGGGCATGATGAGCAGTTCTTC; clone_size: few; j_call: TRBJ2-1; d_call: TRBD2; v_call: TRBV6-4
cdr3_aa: CASTLSSCQGDEKLFF; cdr3_nt: TGCGCCAGCACTTTGAGTAGCTGTCAGGGTGATGAAAAACTGTTTTTT; clone_size: few; j_call: TRBJ1-4; d_call: NA; v_call: TRBV10-1
cdr3_aa: CASSLSGGTEAFF; cdr3_nt: TGCGCCAGCAGCCTCTCAGGGGGCACTGAAGCTTTCTTT; clone_size: NA; j_call: TRBJ1-1; d_call: TRBD1; v_call: TRBV4-1
cdr3_aa: CASSLGDLNTEAFF; cdr3_nt: TGCGCCAGCAGCTTAGGGGATTTGAACACTGAAGCTTTCTTT; clone_size: NA; j_call: TRBJ1-1; d_call: NA; v_call: TRBV5-1
cdr3_aa: CASGGVNGANVLTF; cdr3_nt: TGTGCCAGCGGAGGGGTGAATGGGGCCAACGTCCTGACTTTC; clone_size: NA; j_call: TRBJ2-6; d_call: NA; v_call: TRBV9
cdr3_aa: CASSLPRTRQYF; cdr3_nt: TGTGCCAGCAGCTTGCCCCGGACTAGGCAGTACTTC; clone_size: NA; j_call: TRBJ2-7; d_call: TRBD2; v_call: TRBV7-2
cdr3_aa: CASSKYLSRGTNEKLFF; cdr3_nt: TGCGCCAGCAGTAAATATTTAAGTCGGGGAACTAATGAAAAACTGTTTTTT; clone_size: NA; j_call: TRBJ1-4; d_call: NA; v_call: TRBV10-1
cdr3_aa: CASSQEQGRTAEAFF; cdr3_nt: TGCGCCAGCAGCCAAGAACAGGGCCGTACCGCTGAAGCTTTCTTT; clone_size: NA; j_call: TRBJ1-1; d_call: NA; v_call: TRBV4-1
cdr3_aa: CASSDWTSGGSYEQYF; cdr3_nt: TGTGCCAGCAGTGACTGGACTAGCGGGGGTTCCTACGAGCAGTACTTC; clone_size: NA; j_call: TRBJ2-7; d_call: TRBD2; v_call: TRBV2
cdr3_aa: CASSYLTSLHEQFF; cdr3_nt: TGTGCCAGCAGCTACCTGACTAGCCTGCATGAGCAGTTCTTC; clone_size: few; j_call: TRBJ2-1; d_call: TRBD2; v_call: TRBV5-6
cdr3_aa: CASTTVSNTEAFF; cdr3_nt: TGTGCCAGCACCACAGTATCGAACACTGAAGCTTTCTTT; clone_size: few; j_call: TRBJ1-1; d_call: NA; v_call: TRBV6-1
cdr3_aa: CASSENRSYGYTF; cdr3_nt: TGTGCCAGCAGTGAAAACAGGAGCTATGGCTACACCTTC; clone_size: NA; j_call: TRBJ1-2; d_call: NA; v_call: TRBV6-1
cdr3_aa: CASSLSVGVGTEAFF; cdr3_nt: TGTGCCAGCAGCCTATCGGTCGGGGTTGGGACTGAAGCTTTCTTT; clone_size: NA; j_call: TRBJ1-1; d_call: NA; v_call: TRBV7-9
cdr3_aa: CASSRTEVGTEAFF; cdr3_nt: TGTGCCAGCAGCCGGACAGAGGTGGGCACTGAAGCTTTCTTT; clone_size: NA; j_call: TRBJ1-1; d_call: NA; v_call: TRBV9
cdr3_aa: CASSLVSSYNSPLHF; cdr3_nt: TGTGCCAGCAGCTTAGTTAGCTCCTATAATTCACCCCTCCACTTT; clone_size: NA; j_call: TRBJ1-6; d_call: NA; v_call: TRBV6-1
cdr3_aa: CASSLNQGPVGGYTF; cdr3_nt: TGTGCCAGCAGCTTAAATCAGGGGCCAGTCGGCGGCTACACCTTC; clone_size: NA; j_call: TRBJ1-2; d_call: NA; v_call: TRBV11-1
cdr3_aa: CASRTGGSGYTF; cdr3_nt: TGTGCCAGCAGGACAGGGGGCAGCGGCTACACCTTC; clone_size: once; j_call: TRBJ1-2; d_call: TRBD1; v_call: TRBV27
cdr3_aa: CASTLQGKSPLHF; cdr3_nt: TGTGCCAGCACCTTACAGGGTAAATCACCCCTCCACTTT; clone_size: once; j_call: TRBJ1-6; d_call: NA; v_call: TRBV6-1
cdr3_aa: CAISESSGLVGYEQYF; cdr3_nt: TGTGCCATCAGTGAGTCGTCGGGACTAGTGGGTTACGAGCAGTACTTC; clone_size: NA; j_call: TRBJ2-7; d_call: TRBD2; v_call: TRBV10-3
cdr3_aa: CASSLATGGNQPQHF; cdr3_nt: TGTGCCAGCAGCTTAGCGACAGGGGGCAATCAGCCCCAGCATTTT; clone_size: few; j_call: TRBJ1-5; d_call: TRBD1; v_call: TRBV7-2
cdr3_aa: CASSPSILAETQETQYF; cdr3_nt: TGTGCCAGCTCACCTTCGATCTTGGCCGAAACACAAGAGACCCAGTACTTC; clone_size: NA; j_call: TRBJ2-5; d_call: NA; v_call: TRBV18
cdr3_aa: CASSQPHGTGYEQYF; cdr3_nt: TGCGCCAGCAGCCAGCCCCACGGGACAGGCTACGAGCAGTACTTC; clone_size: few; j_call: TRBJ2-7; d_call: TRBD1; v_call: TRBV4-1
cdr3_aa: CASSLTGQGAHEQYF; cdr3_nt: TGTGCCAGCAGCTTAACAGGACAGGGGGCCCACGAGCAGTACTTC; clone_size: NA; j_call: TRBJ2-7; d_call: TRBD1; v_call: TRBV7-3
cdr3_aa: CASIPLVHTDTQYF; cdr3_nt: TGCGCCAGCATTCCGCTAGTTCACACAGATACGCAGTATTTT; clone_size: NA; j_call: TRBJ2-3; d_call: NA; v_call: TRBV10-2
cdr3_aa: CASSPGQGPYEQYF; cdr3_nt: TGTGCCAGCAGCCCCGGACAGGGACCCTACGAGCAGTACTTC; clone_size: NA; j_call: TRBJ2-7; d_call: TRBD1; v_call: TRBV7-3
cdr3_aa: CASSERASGRAEQFF; cdr3_nt: TGTGCCAGCAGTGAACGGGCTAGCGGGAGGGCCGAGCAGTTCTTC; clone_size: NA; j_call: TRBJ2-1; d_call: TRBD2; v_call: TRBV2
cdr3_aa: CTSSRTTFLGTSTDTQYF; cdr3_nt: TGCACCAGCAGCCGCACAACCTTCCTGGGGACAAGCACAGATACGCAGTATTTT; clone_size: NA; j_call: TRBJ2-3; d_call: NA; v_call: TRBV1
cdr3_aa: CASTHAGKAEQYF; cdr3_nt: TGTGCCAGCACTCATGCGGGGAAGGCCGAGCAGTACTTC; clone_size: NA; j_call: TRBJ2-7; d_call: NA; v_call: TRBV6-1